This TCR beta chain was observed in a study of cytomegalovirus exposure and HLA in healthy donors. Whole-study results and caveats: The authors judged a highly shared variant cluster likely a sequencing artifact.

Trimming took 0 bases from V and 1 from J, leaving 10 bases between them. Germline values: CDR1 SGHRS, CDR2 YFSETQ. There are 16 residues in the CDR3. Researchers ran the PCR with 60 Vbeta and 13 Jbeta primers. Here immunoSEQ multiplex PCR was the method, and the copy in TCRdb shows in-frame clones only, minus some. This repertoire shows more than 95,000 clones, 75% to 80% found once; its top ten account for around 6.1%. As to this clone: The antigen is unknown.

The receptor was isolated from a man in his fifties or sixties in good health and CMV-seropositive. This chain links TRBV5-1 with TRBJ2-2; perhaps TRBD1 as D (6 bases). Sequenced material: PBMCs. Here the CDR3 reads CASSLVRGLNTGELFF. The CDR3 nucleotides read TGCGCCAGCAGCTTGGTTAGGGGGTTGAACACCGGGGAGCTGTTTTTT.